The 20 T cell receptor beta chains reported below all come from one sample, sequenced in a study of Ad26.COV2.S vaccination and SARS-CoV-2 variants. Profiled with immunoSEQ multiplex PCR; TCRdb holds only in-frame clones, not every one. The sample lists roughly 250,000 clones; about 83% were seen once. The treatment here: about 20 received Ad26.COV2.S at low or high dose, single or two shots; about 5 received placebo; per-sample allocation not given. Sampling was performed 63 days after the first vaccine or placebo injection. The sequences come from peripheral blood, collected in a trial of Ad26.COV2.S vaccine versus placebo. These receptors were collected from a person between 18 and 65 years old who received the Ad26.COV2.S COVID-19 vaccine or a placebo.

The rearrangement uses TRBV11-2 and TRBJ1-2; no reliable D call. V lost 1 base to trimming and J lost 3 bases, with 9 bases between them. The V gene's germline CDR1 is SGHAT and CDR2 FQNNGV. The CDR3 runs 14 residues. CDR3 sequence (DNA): TGTGCCAGCAGCTTAGGCACGAATTACTATGGCTACACCTTC. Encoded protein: CASSLGTNYYGYTF.

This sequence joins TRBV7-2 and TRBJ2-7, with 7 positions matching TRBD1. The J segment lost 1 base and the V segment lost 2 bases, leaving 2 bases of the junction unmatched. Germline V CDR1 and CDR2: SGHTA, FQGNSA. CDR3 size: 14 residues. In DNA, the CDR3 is TGTGCCAGCAGCTTATCGACAGGGTCCTACGAGCAGTACGTC. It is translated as CASSLSTGSYEQYV.

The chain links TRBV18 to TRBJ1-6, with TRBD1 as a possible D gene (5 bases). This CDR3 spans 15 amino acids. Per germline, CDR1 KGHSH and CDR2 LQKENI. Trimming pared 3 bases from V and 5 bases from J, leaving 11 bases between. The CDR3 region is CASSPGREDNSPLHF. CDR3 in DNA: TGTGCCAGCTCACCCGGCAGGGAAGATAATTCACCCCTCCACTTT.

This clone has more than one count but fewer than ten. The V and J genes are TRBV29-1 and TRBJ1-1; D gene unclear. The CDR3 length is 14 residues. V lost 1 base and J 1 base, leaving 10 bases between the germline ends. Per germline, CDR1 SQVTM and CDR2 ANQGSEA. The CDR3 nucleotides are TGCAGCGTTGAAGTTTGGAGTACGAACACTGAAGCTTTCTTT. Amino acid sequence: CSVEVWSTNTEAFF. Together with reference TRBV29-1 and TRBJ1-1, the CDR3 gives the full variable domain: SAVISQKPSRDICQRGTSLTIQCQVDSQVTMMFWYRQQPGQSLTLIATANQGSEATYESGFVIDKFPISRPNLTFSTLTVSNMSPEDSSIYLCSVEVWSTNTEAFFGQGTRLTVV.

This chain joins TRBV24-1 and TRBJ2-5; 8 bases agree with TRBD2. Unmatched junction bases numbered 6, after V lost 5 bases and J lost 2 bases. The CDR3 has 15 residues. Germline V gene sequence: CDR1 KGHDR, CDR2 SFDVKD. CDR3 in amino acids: CATSGPGTSQETQYF. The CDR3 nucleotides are TGTGCCACCAGTGGCCCCGGGACTAGTCAAGAGACCCAGTACTTC.

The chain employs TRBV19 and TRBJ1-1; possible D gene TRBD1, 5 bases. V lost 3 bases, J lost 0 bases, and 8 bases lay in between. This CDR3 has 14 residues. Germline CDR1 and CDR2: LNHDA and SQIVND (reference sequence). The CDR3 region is CASSIAGLNTEAFF. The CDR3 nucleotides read TGTGCCAGTAGTATTGCAGGGCTGAACACTGAAGCTTTCTTT.

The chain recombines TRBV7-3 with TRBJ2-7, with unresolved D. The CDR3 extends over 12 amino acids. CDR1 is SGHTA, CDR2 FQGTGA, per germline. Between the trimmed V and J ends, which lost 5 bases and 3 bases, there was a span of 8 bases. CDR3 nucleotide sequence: TGTGCCAGCAGCGAGGACGGCTACGAGCAGTACTTC. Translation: CASSEDGYEQYF.

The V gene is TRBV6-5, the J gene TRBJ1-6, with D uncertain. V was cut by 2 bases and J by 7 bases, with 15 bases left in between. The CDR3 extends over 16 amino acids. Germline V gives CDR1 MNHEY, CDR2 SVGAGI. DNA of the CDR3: TGTGCCAGCAGTTACACGCGCCGGGCCCTAAATTCACCCCTCCACTTT. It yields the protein CASSYTRRALNSPLHF.

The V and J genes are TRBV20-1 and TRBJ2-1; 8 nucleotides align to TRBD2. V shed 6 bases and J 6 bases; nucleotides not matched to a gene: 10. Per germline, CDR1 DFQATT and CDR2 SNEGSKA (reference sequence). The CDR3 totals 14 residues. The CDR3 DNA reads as TGCAGTGCCAGTCCGGGACTAGGCTCCAATGAGCAGTTCTTC. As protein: CSASPGLGSNEQFF.

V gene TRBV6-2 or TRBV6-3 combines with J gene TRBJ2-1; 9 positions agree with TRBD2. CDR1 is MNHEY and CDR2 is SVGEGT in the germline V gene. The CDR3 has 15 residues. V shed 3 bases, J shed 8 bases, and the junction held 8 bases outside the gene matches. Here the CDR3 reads CASSYTTGTSYEQFF. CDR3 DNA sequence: TGTGCCAGCAGTTATACCACCGGGACTAGCTATGAGCAGTTCTTC.

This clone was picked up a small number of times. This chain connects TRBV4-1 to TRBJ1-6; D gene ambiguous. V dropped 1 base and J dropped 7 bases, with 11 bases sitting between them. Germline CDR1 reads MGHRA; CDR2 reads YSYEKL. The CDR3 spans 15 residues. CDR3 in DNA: TGCGCCAGCAGCCAAGCTTGGCCCCAGAATTCACCCCTCCACTTT. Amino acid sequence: CASSQAWPQNSPLHF.

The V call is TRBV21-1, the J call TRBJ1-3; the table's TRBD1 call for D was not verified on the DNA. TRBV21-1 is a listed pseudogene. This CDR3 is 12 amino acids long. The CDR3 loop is CARDRGKNTIYF. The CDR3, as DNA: TGTGCTAGGGACAGGGGTAAGAACACCATATATTTT.

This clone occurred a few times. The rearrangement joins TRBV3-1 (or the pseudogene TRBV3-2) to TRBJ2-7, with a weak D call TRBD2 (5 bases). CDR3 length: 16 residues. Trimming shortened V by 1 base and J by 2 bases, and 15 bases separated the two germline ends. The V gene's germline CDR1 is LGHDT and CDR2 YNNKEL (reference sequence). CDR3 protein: CASSQGTEDVTYEQYV. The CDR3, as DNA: TGTGCCAGCAGCCAAGGGACGGAGGACGTTACCTACGAGCAGTACGTC.

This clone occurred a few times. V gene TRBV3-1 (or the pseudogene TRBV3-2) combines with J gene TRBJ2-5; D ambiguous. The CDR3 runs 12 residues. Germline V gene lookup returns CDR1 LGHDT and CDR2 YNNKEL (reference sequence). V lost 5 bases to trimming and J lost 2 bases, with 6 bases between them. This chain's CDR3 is CASSSRQETQYF. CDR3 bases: TGTGCCAGCAGCTCAAGGCAAGAGACCCAGTACTTC.

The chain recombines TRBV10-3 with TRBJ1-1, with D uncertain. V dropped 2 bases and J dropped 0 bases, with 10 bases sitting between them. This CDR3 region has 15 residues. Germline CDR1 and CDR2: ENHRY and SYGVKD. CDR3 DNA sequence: TGTGCCATCAGTGAGACATCGCGGATGAACACTGAAGCTTTCTTT. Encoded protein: CAISETSRMNTEAFF.

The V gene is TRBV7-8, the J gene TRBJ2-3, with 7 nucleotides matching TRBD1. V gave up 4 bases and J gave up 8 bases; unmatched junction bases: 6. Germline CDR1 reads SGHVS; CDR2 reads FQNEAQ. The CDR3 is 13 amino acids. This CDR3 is CASSSQGLGTQYF. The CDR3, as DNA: TGTGCCAGCAGCTCACAGGGGTTAGGTACGCAGTATTTT.

The CDR3 here is CASSQSGTSANEQFF. For the CDR3, the DNA is TGCGCCAGCAGCCAATCCGGGACTAGCGCCAATGAGCAGTTCTTC. This chain uses TRBV4-3 with TRBJ2-1, with 10 bases fitting TRBD2. The trim removed 2 bases at V and 6 bases at J, leaving 4 bases unmatched. CDR3 length equals 15 residues. CDR1 is LGHNA and CDR2 is YSLEER in the germline V gene.

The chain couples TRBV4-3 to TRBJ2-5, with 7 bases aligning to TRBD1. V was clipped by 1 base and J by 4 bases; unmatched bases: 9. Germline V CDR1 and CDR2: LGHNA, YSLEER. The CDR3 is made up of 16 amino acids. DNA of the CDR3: TGCGCCAGCAGCCAAGGGCGACAGGGAGTTGGAGAGACCCAGTACTTC. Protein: CASSQGRQGVGETQYF.

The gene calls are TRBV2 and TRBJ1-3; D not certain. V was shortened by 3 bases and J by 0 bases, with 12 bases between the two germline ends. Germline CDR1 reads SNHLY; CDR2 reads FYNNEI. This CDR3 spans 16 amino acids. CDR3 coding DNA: TGTGCCAGCAGTGAGGTTCTAGGGAGCTCTGGAAACACCATATATTTT. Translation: CASSEVLGSSGNTIYF. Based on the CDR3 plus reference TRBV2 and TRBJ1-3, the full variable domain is EPEVTQTPSHQVTQMGQEVILRCVPISNHLYFYWYRQILGQKVEFLVSFYNNEISEKSEIFDDQFSVERPDGSNFTLKIRSTKLEDSAMYFCASSEVLGSSGNTIYFGEGSWLTVV.

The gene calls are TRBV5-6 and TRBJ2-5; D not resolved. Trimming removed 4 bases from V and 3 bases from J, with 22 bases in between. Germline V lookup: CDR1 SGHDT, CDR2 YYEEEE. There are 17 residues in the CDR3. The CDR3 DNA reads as TGTGCCAGCAGCACCGCCTTCCGTGAGGATCTTAAAGAGACCCAGTACTTC. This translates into CASSTAFREDLKETQYF.